The 21 T cell receptor beta chains presented below share a single source sample, sequenced in a study of T cell repertoires and Cas9 in healthy adults. TCRdb keeps only in-frame clones here, not all; method: immunoSEQ multiplex PCR. Seen here are tens of thousands of clones, around 90% observed once, and the top ten hold approximately 0.84%. Material for sequencing was CD4+ effector T cells (CD127+, CD25-, CD137-, CD154-) from PBMCs; culture status not recorded. The receptors stem from a human donor in good health.

V gene TRBV7-6 combines with J gene TRBJ1-2, with 7 bases matching TRBD1. This CDR3 comprises 12 residues. CDR1 SGHVS and CDR2 FNYEAQ come from the germline V gene. V shed 5 bases, J shed 8 bases, and the junction held 5 bases outside the gene matches. DNA of the CDR3: TGTGCCAGCAGCACAGGGGCCCAAGGCTACACCTTC. Encoded protein: CASSTGAQGYTF.

The chain is built from TRBV4-1 and TRBJ2-3; TRBD2 aligns across 10 bases. This CDR3 has 16 residues. With 1 base clipped from V and 6 bases from J, the junction kept 7 bases outside the gene matches. Germline CDR1 and CDR2: MGHRA and YSYEKL. DNA for the CDR3: TGCGCCAGCAGCCAAGTCCGCGGGACTAGCGCGGATACGCAGTATTTT. Protein product: CASSQVRGTSADTQYF.

The chain carries TRBV6-5 and TRBJ2-7; 7 bases map to TRBD1. The CDR3 consists of 13 residues. Per germline, CDR1 MNHEY and CDR2 SVGAGI. The V segment lost 6 bases and the J segment 7 bases; nucleotides outside the gene matches: 9. The CDR3 nucleotides read TGTGCCAGCAGCGGGACAGCTGGCTTAGAGCAGTACGTC. It yields the protein CASSGTAGLEQYV.

This sequence joins TRBV30 and TRBJ1-6, with TRBD1 matching over 9 bases. This CDR3 contains 14 residues. V shed 1 base, J shed 7 bases, and the junction held 2 bases outside the gene matches. Germline lookup yields CDR1 GTSNPN and CDR2 SVGIG (reference sequence). CDR3 amino acids: CAWSGGTGNSPLHF. CDR3 in DNA: TGTGCCTGGAGTGGGGGGACAGGGAATTCACCCCTCCACTTT.

V is TRBV2 and J is TRBJ1-2; no reliable D call. The CDR3 is 14 amino acids. Germline V gives CDR1 SNHLY, CDR2 FYNNEI. Trimming shortened V by 6 bases and J by 4 bases, and 15 bases separated the two germline ends. CDR3 nucleotide sequence: TGTGCCAGCAGGGTCCTCGGACTACTCTATGGCTACACCTTC. It specifies CASRVLGLLYGYTF. The whole variable domain, filled in from reference TRBV2 and TRBJ1-2, reads EPEVTQTPSHQVTQMGQEVILRCVPISNHLYFYWYRQILGQKVEFLVSFYNNEISEKSEIFDDQFSVERPDGSNFTLKIRSTKLEDSAMYFCASRVLGLLYGYTFGSGTRLTVV.

This sequence joins TRBV28 and TRBJ2-1; D gene ambiguous. This CDR3 is 13 amino acids long. V gave up 10 bases and J gave up 0 bases, with 10 bases separating them. Germline CDR1 reads MDHEN; CDR2 reads SYDVKM. CDR3 loop: CAIGASSYNEQFF. The CDR3 nucleotides are TGTGCCATCGGCGCAAGCTCCTACAATGAGCAGTTCTTC.

The V call is TRBV19, the J call TRBJ1-3; D is undetermined. CDR1 is LNHDA, CDR2 SQIVND, per germline (reference sequence). V dropped 3 bases and J dropped 0 bases, with 12 bases sitting between them. The CDR3 is 16 residues long. CDR3 sequence (DNA): TGTGCCAGTAGTATCCCCGGCGGGAGCTCTGGAAACACCATATATTTT. It translates to CASSIPGGSSGNTIYF.

The chain couples TRBV2 to TRBJ1-2, with 10 bases matching TRBD1. This CDR3 has 14 residues. Germline CDR1 SNHLY, CDR2 FYNNEI. The J segment lost 4 bases and the V segment lost 6 bases, leaving 5 bases of the junction unmatched. DNA of the CDR3: TGTGCCAGCAGGGAGGACAGGGGGGTCTATGGCTACACCTTC. Protein sequence: CASREDRGVYGYTF.

This clone has only one observation. V gene TRBV14 combines with J gene TRBJ2-3; D ambiguous. CDR3 size: 12 residues. CDR1 SGHDN and CDR2 FVKESK come from the germline V gene. V was pared by 4 bases and J by 6 bases, with 8 bases between. CDR3 amino acids: CASSPPEDTQYF. The CDR3 DNA reads TGTGCCAGCAGCCCCCCCGAGGATACGCAGTATTTT.

This clone was recorded a few times. The chain joins TRBV5-7 to TRBJ1-1; D is perhaps TRBD1 (5 bases). TRBV5-7 is treated as an ORF (open reading frame) with a function not yet certain. This CDR3 contains 15 residues. The ends were cut back, 0 bases at V and 3 bases at J, with 12 bases in the middle. The CDR3 region has the DNA TGTGCCAGCAGCTTGGGGCACGGGGCAGACACTGAAGCTTTCTTT. Its protein product is CASSLGHGADTEAFF.

The CDR3 DNA follows: TGTGCTATACCCACAGAGACAGACAAAAACATTCAGTACTTC. Its protein product is CAIPTETDKNIQYF. The rearrangement joins TRBV7-9 to TRBJ2-4; D perhaps matches TRBD1 (5 bases). The V gene's germline CDR1 is SEHNR and CDR2 FQNEAQ (reference sequence). The length of the CDR3 is 14 residues.

The V gene is TRBV27, the J gene TRBJ2-1; the D is unclear. Trimming removed 6 bases at V and 0 bases at J, with 12 bases between. The CDR3 loop spans 15 amino acids. Germline V CDR1 and CDR2: MNHEY, SMNVEV (reference sequence). CDR3 coding DNA: TGTGCCAGCAGGATCCAGCATGGCTCCTACAATGAGCAGTTCTTC. Residues: CASRIQHGSYNEQFF.

This rearrangement joins TRBV5-4 to TRBJ1-4, with 8 bases identical to TRBD1. The trim removed 5 bases at V and 7 bases at J, leaving 7 bases unmatched. Per the germline V gene, CDR1 is SGHNT and CDR2 is YYREEE (reference sequence). There are 14 residues in the CDR3. The CDR3 region is CASSFTGGGEKLFF. The CDR3 nucleotides are TGTGCCAGCAGTTTTACAGGGGGGGGTGAAAAACTGTTTTTT.

This chain uses TRBV5-1 with TRBJ1-5; D possibly corresponds to TRBD1 (6 bases). Germline assignment: CDR1 SGHRS and CDR2 YFSETQ. V lost 6 bases and J 7 bases, leaving 20 bases between the germline ends. This CDR3 comprises 15 residues. This chain's CDR3 is CASTRGPGDEQPQHF. CDR3 coding DNA: TGCGCCAGCACCCGGGGGCCCGGGGACGAACAGCCCCAGCATTTT.

V usage is TRBV7-9 and J usage is TRBJ2-1; maybe TRBD2 (5 bases). The CDR3 is 15 amino acids. Germline lookup yields CDR1 SEHNR and CDR2 FQNEAQ (reference sequence). V lost 5 bases to trimming and J lost 4 bases, with 15 bases between them. The CDR3 bases are TGTGCCAGCAGCGCTCGCGGGCGCGAGTACAATGAGCAGTTCTTC. It encodes CASSARGREYNEQFF.

In this sample, this clone turned up once. The V gene is TRBV5-8, the J gene TRBJ2-3, with 7 nucleotides matching TRBD1. The CDR3 has 17 residues. CDR1 and CDR2 (germline): SGHTS, YDEGEE. With V trimmed by 2 bases and J by 2 bases, 11 bases remained unmatched. The chain's CDR3 is CASSFWARGHDTDTQYF. CDR3 sequence (DNA): TGTGCCAGCAGCTTTTGGGCGAGGGGGCATGACACAGATACGCAGTATTTT.

The chain couples TRBV4-3 to TRBJ1-1, with TRBD1 as a possible D gene (5 bases). CDR1 LGHNA and CDR2 YSLEER come from the germline V gene. Trimming removed 0 bases from V and 4 bases from J, with 9 bases in between. The CDR3 is 14 amino acids. The CDR3 nucleotides are TGCGCCAGCAGCCAAGAGGAGAGGGGCACTGAAGCTTTCTTT. Its protein product is CASSQEERGTEAFF.

The rearrangement links TRBV19 to TRBJ2-5; a weak D match, TRBD2 (6 bases). CDR3 length equals 16 residues. The germline gives CDR1 LNHDA, CDR2 SQIVND (reference sequence). The V and J ends lost 4 bases and 3 bases respectively, with 18 bases between them. Here the CDR3 DNA reads TGTGCCAGTAGTAGACTACCGGGACTCAATAAAGAGACCCAGTACTTC. Its translation is CASSRLPGLNKETQYF.

The chain employs TRBV5-4 and TRBJ2-7, with 10 bases identical to TRBD1. The CDR3 has 14 amino acids. CDR1 and CDR2 (germline): SGHNT, YYREEE (reference sequence). V was clipped by 4 bases and J by 4 bases; unmatched bases: 5. The CDR3 is CASSRQGAEYEQYF. Here the CDR3 DNA reads TGTGCCAGCAGCAGACAGGGGGCTGAATACGAGCAGTACTTC.

Only a few counts were recorded for this clone. This chain connects TRBV6-5 to TRBJ2-5; D gene unclear. V was cut by 2 bases and J by 4 bases, with 8 bases left in between. The V gene's germline CDR1 is MNHEY and CDR2 SVGAGI. The length of the CDR3 is 13 residues. For the CDR3, the DNA is TGTGCCAGCAGTTACGAACAAAGAGAGACCCAGTACTTC. Protein product: CASSYEQRETQYF.

This clone appeared a few times. This sequence joins TRBV6-5 and TRBJ1-2; perhaps TRBD1 as D (5 bases). Trimming shortened V by 1 base and J by 2 bases, and 11 bases separated the two germline ends. CDR1 is MNHEY and CDR2 is SVGAGI in the germline V gene. This CDR3 has 15 residues. CDR3 sequence: CASSYYRGNNYGYTF. The CDR3 DNA reads as TGTGCCAGCAGTTACTACCGGGGGAACAACTATGGCTACACCTTC.